This T cell receptor beta chain was documented in a study of esophageal squamous cell carcinoma under preoperative chemotherapy. Study information: Both tumor-infiltrating lymphocytes and peripheral blood T cells were profiled.

Via MiXCR, TCRdb re-called the PCR reads, giving one row per CDR3 protein. The data contain around 34,000 distinct CDR3 sequences, around 49% of them singletons. Time point here: after preoperative PTX-NDP chemotherapy. About this clonotype: A read error may produce the germline difference seen at one junction end.

Germline CDR1 reads ENHRY; CDR2 reads SYGVKD. The CDR3 has 14 amino acids. This TCR derives from a human donor with esophageal squamous cell carcinoma. The donor label of this sample is uncertain. This sequence joins TRBV10-3 and TRBJ2-1, with 8 positions matching TRBD2. Sample acquisition took place from a patient given preoperative chemotherapy. The CDR3 DNA is TGTGGCATCACGGGGGGGCGAGCCAACAACATGCAGTACTTT. It encodes CGITGGRANNMQYF.